Following are 13 T cell receptor beta chains from one sample sequenced in a study of blood T cell repertoires in COVID-19. Produced via immunoSEQ multiplex PCR; TCRdb's table is partial and in-frame only. The table records about 12,000 clones, 70% to 80% of them present only once. The material sequenced was peripheral blood. Receptors originate from a man in his 60s with COVID-19, enrolled during active disease.

The J gene is TRBJ2-2, the V gene TRBV4-1; 14 bases agree with TRBD2. J was trimmed by 1 base and V by 4 bases; bases with no gene match: 2. This CDR3 comprises 17 residues. Germline V lookup: CDR1 MGHRA, CDR2 YSYEKL. The CDR3 DNA reads as TGCGCCAGCAGCCGAGGACTAGCGGGGGGGAACACCGGGGAGCTGTTTTTT. Protein product: CASSRGLAGGNTGELFF.

The sample holds a few counts of this clone. The rearrangement uses TRBV7-3 and TRBJ2-3, with 9 bases fitting TRBD2. V lost 4 bases, J lost 3 bases, and 2 bases stayed unmatched. The CDR3 spans 14 residues. Germline V CDR1 and CDR2: SGHTA, FQGTGA. The CDR3 DNA follows: TGTGCCAGCAGCTCCGGACTAGCGACAGATACGCAGTATTTT. Its translation is CASSSGLATDTQYF.

This chain links TRBV5-1 with TRBJ2-2, with a possible D match to TRBD1 (5 bases). The germline CDR1 and CDR2 sequences are SGHRS and YFSETQ. The V gene lost 1 base and the J gene lost 8 bases, with 12 bases spanning the gap. This CDR3 region has 14 residues. The CDR3 loop is CASSLQGSMGELFF. CDR3 bases: TGCGCCAGCAGCTTGCAGGGCTCAATGGGGGAGCTGTTTTTT.

In this sample, this clone is large (0.1 to 1%). The genes are TRBV29-1 and TRBJ2-7, with 7 bases identical to TRBD1. The trim removed 6 bases at V and 0 bases at J, leaving 5 bases unmatched. Germline V CDR1 and CDR2: SQVTM, ANQGSEA. The CDR3 loop spans 13 amino acids. CDR3 in DNA: TGCAGCGTCCAACGACAGGGCTCCTACGAGCAGTACTTC. Translating it yields CSVQRQGSYEQYF.

The chain recombines TRBV6-6 with TRBJ2-1; D not resolved. There are 14 residues in the CDR3. Deletions cut 5 bases from V and 1 base from J, with 9 bases between. CDR1 is MNHNY and CDR2 is SVGAGI in the germline V gene (reference sequence). DNA of the CDR3: TGTGCCAGCAGTAATGGAGAGTCCTACAATGAGCAGTTCTTC. This gives the protein CASSNGESYNEQFF.

This clone has just a few counts. V is TRBV21-1 and J is TRBJ1-1. TRBV21-1 is assigned pseudogene status. CDR3 length: 9 amino acids. CDR3 amino acids: CPRATEAFF. The CDR3 bases are TGTCCCCGCGCCACTGAAGCTTTCTTT.

The table lists this clone with a few counts. CDR3 protein: CASSRDRGWYEQYV. As DNA, the CDR3 is TGTGCCAGCTCACGGGACAGGGGGTGGTACGAGCAGTACGTC. The J gene is TRBJ2-7, the V gene TRBV18; the match to TRBD1 covers 11 bases. CDR1 and CDR2 from the germline V gene are KGHSH and LQKENI. CDR3 length: 14 amino acids. With V trimmed by 4 bases and J by 4 bases, 3 bases remained unmatched.

The J gene is TRBJ1-4, the V gene TRBV6-5, with 9 bases identical to TRBD1. Germline-derived CDR1 and CDR2 are MNHEY and SVGAGI. The CDR3 is 13 residues long. Germline trimming cut 5 bases from V and 7 bases from J; bases unmatched to any gene: 2. CDR3 sequence reads: CASSLDRGEKLFF. CDR3 bases: TGTGCCAGCAGTCTGGACAGGGGTGAAAAACTGTTTTTT.

The chain couples TRBV24-1 to TRBJ1-1; tentative D call: TRBD1 (6 bases). Germline V gene data show CDR1 as KGHDR and CDR2 as SFDVKD. Deletions cut 7 bases from V and 2 bases from J, with 10 bases between. CDR3 length: 13 residues. CDR3 nucleotides: TGTGCCACCAGCGACAGGAGAAACACTGAAGCTTTCTTT. Translation: CATSDRRNTEAFF.

The chain has TRBV18 and TRBJ1-4; D is perhaps TRBD1 (6 bases). In germline, CDR1 is KGHSH, CDR2 LQKENI. The CDR3 contains 15 residues. Trimming took off 4 bases at V and 4 bases at J, with 13 bases between the two ends. CDR3 DNA: TGTGCCAGCTCACGCCCACAGGGTGGTAATGAAAAACTGTTTTTT. Translated: CASSRPQGGNEKLFF.

For the CDR3, the DNA is TGTGCCAGCAGTTTTCCCGGACAGGGGAGCTACGAGCAGTACTTC. This encodes CASSFPGQGSYEQYF. This chain uses TRBV28 with TRBJ2-7; 9 nucleotides agree with TRBD1. CDR1 is MDHEN, CDR2 SYDVKM, per germline. This CDR3 has 15 residues. J lost 3 bases, V lost 3 bases, and 6 bases had no gene match.

This chain uses TRBV3-1 (or the pseudogene TRBV3-2) with TRBJ2-5, with D unresolved. Trimming stripped 0 bases from V and 4 bases from J, with 9 bases between. CDR1 is LGHDT, CDR2 YNNKEL, per germline (reference sequence). CDR3 length: 14 amino acids. The CDR3 is CASSQDLNRETQYF. The CDR3 DNA is TGTGCCAGCAGCCAAGATCTCAACAGAGAGACCCAGTACTTC.

The CDR3 here is CATSREKGGPRDTEAFF. The CDR3, as DNA: TGTGCCACCAGCAGAGAGAAGGGGGGGCCGAGAGACACTGAAGCTTTCTTT. This chain connects TRBV15 to TRBJ1-1, with D possibly being TRBD1 (6 bases). V lost 0 bases and J lost 3, with 17 bases in between. CDR3 length equals 17 residues. Germline values: CDR1 LNHNV, CDR2 YYDKDF (reference sequence).